Sequencing of this TCR beta chain was carried out in a study of CD8 T cells in ankylosing spondylitis. TCRdb recomputed calls from the 5' RACE reads with MiXCR, one row per CDR3 protein. The data contain a few hundred thousand distinct CDR3 sequences, 15% to 20% of them singletons. The CDR3 length is 13 residues. Looked up from germline, CDR1 is WSHSY and CDR2 is SAAADI. V gave up 6 bases and J gave up 5 bases, with 13 bases separating them. This clonotype was seen only a few times. Source material: blood, either unsorted or a sorted T cell fraction (not recorded which). V and J are TRBV10-2 and TRBJ2-5, with no clear D. This clonotype originated in a male donor with ankylosing spondylitis or in good health (not recorded which). CDR3 sequence: CASRGLLEETQYF. For the CDR3, the DNA is TGCGCCAGCAGGGGTTTGTTGGAGGAGACCCAGTACTTC.